Shown below are 9 T cell receptor beta chains from a single sample sequenced in a study of blood T cell repertoires in COVID-19. Repertoires were generated with immunoSEQ multiplex PCR, while TCRdb's copy carries only in-frame clones and drops some. The repertoire includes around 97,000 clones, less than 90% of them detected once, and approximately 6.2% sits in the top ten. Material: peripheral blood. The receptors come from a human donor in a cohort sampled during active COVID-19.

This clone was counted a few times. V and J are TRBV29-1 and TRBJ2-7, with 9 bases aligning to TRBD1. Germline CDR1 is SQVTM and CDR2 is ANQGSEA. The CDR3 covers 11 residues. V was pared by 7 bases and J by 6 bases, with 4 bases of the junction left unmatched. The DNA of the CDR3 is TGCAGCGCGACGACAGGGGGCGAGCAGTACTTC. Translation gives CSATTGGEQYF.

The chain has TRBV4-2 and TRBJ1-2, with D perhaps TRBD1 (5 bases). Between the trimmed V and J ends, which lost 4 bases and 3 bases, there was a span of 12 bases. This CDR3 region has 14 residues. The germline CDR1 and CDR2 sequences are LGHNA and YNFKEQ. The chain's CDR3 is CASSPVQVDYGYTF. In nucleotides, the CDR3 is TGTGCCAGCAGCCCCGTACAGGTGGACTATGGCTACACCTTC.

The rearrangement joins TRBV6-5 to TRBJ2-5, with a possible D match to TRBD1 (5 bases). Looked up from germline, CDR1 is MNHEY and CDR2 is SVGAGI. The CDR3 loop spans 15 amino acids. Trimming pared 7 bases from V and 2 bases from J, leaving 17 bases between. CDR3 nucleotide sequence: TGTGCCAGCAAGTTCAGGGCAACGCTACAAGAGACCCAGTACTTC. It yields the protein CASKFRATLQETQYF.

The chain links TRBV15 to TRBJ1-5; 9 positions agree with TRBD1. There are 16 residues in the CDR3. V trimming: 0 bases; J trimming: 7 bases; junction bases outside the gene matches: 7. Germline V gene lookup returns CDR1 LNHNV and CDR2 YYDKDF (reference sequence). The CDR3, as DNA: TGTGCCACCAGCAGAGAGGGACAGGGTATGAGGCAGCCCCAGCATTTT. Translation gives CATSREGQGMRQPQHF.

This chain connects TRBV28 to TRBJ2-1; 12 nucleotides line up with TRBD1. V was pared by 7 bases and J by 6 bases, with 13 bases of the junction left unmatched. Per germline, CDR1 MDHEN and CDR2 SYDVKM. The CDR3 runs 17 residues. CDR3 DNA sequence: TGTGCCAGCAACCAACTTACCGGGACAGGGGGCCGCAATGAGCAGTTCTTC. This translates into CASNQLTGTGGRNEQFF.

The chain is built from TRBV5-1 and TRBJ2-3, with 9 bases lining up with TRBD2. The V gene's germline CDR1 is SGHRS and CDR2 YFSETQ. The CDR3 spans 16 residues. V lost 0 bases and J lost 2; bases outside the gene matches: 4. The CDR3 region is CASSLDSGGITDTQYF. The CDR3 bases are TGCGCCAGCAGCTTGGACAGCGGGGGGATCACAGATACGCAGTATTTT.

This clone came up a few times. V is TRBV4-1 and J is TRBJ2-7, with 9 bases lining up with TRBD1. Germline values: CDR1 MGHRA, CDR2 YSYEKL. Trimming at V came to 5 bases and at J to 4 bases, leaving 3 bases not matched to a gene. CDR3 length: 13 residues. CDR3 in DNA: TGCGCCAGCAGCGTTGGACAGGGGTACGAGCAGTACTTC. Amino acid sequence: CASSVGQGYEQYF.

This chain links TRBV5-6 with TRBJ1-3; 7 bases are a match to TRBD1. Germline V gene lookup returns CDR1 SGHDT and CDR2 YYEEEE. This CDR3 has 14 amino acids. Germline trimming cut 3 bases from V and 1 base from J; bases unmatched to any gene: 1. This CDR3 reads CASSSTGSGNTIYF. The CDR3 DNA is TGTGCCAGCAGCTCGACAGGGTCTGGAAACACCATATATTTT.

This chain links TRBV5-1 with TRBJ2-5, with D possibly TRBD1 on 7 matching bases. Germline V lookup: CDR1 SGHRS, CDR2 YFSETQ. The CDR3 length is 15 residues. Trimming removed 1 base from V and 2 bases from J, with 12 bases in between. The CDR3 region has the DNA TGCGCCAGCAGCTTGCAGGGGGGCCAACAAGAGACCCAGTACTTC. Protein sequence: CASSLQGGQQETQYF.